This TCR beta chain is drawn from a study of T-cell reconstitution after alpha-beta-depleted transplantation in children. This CDR3 comprises 16 residues. After removal of 5 bases from V and 2 bases from J, the junction contained 9 bases not matched to a gene. Germline CDR1 and CDR2: DFQATT and SNEGSKA (reference sequence). Unique molecular identifiers were used to barcode this TCRbeta library. A single record per CDR3 protein comes from TCRdb applying MiXCR to the PCR reads. In the table there are just under 550,000 distinct CDR3 sequences, around 16% of which are singletons. Sequenced here: PBMCs from the stem cell graft donor, sampled from the stem cell graft. The J gene is TRBJ2-6, the V gene TRBV20-1; 7 bases match TRBD2. This TCR derives from a human donor who donated a stem cell graft to a child with acute lymphoblastic leukemia. This chain's CDR3 is CSAPYAGAPGANVLTF. CDR3 sequence (DNA): TGCAGTGCTCCCTATGCGGGAGCGCCTGGGGCCAACGTCCTGACTTTC.